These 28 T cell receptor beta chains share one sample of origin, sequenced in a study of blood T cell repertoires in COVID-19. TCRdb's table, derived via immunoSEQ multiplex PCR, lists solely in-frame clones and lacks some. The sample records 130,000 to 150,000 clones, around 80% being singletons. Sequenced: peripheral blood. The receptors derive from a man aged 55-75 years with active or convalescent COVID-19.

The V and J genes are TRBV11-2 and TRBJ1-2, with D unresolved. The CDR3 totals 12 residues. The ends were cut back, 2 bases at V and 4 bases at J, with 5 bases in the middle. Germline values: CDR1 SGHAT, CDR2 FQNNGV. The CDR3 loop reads CASSLTGYGYTF. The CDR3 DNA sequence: TGTGCCAGCAGCTTAACTGGCTATGGCTACACCTTC.

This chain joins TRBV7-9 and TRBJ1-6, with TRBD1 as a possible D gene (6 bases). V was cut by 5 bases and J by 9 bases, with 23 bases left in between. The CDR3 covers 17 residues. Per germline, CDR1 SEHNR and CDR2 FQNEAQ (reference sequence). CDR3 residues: CASSPSGARGWGSPLHF. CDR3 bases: TGTGCCAGCAGCCCGAGTGGGGCCAGGGGCTGGGGTTCACCCCTCCACTTT. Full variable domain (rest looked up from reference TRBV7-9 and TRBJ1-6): DTGVSQNPRHKITKRGQNVTFRCDPISEHNRLYWYRQTLGQGPEFLTYFQNEAQLEKSRLLSDRFSAERPKGSFSTLEIQRTEQGDSAMYLCASSPSGARGWGSPLHFGNGTRLTVT.

This CDR3 reads CASSPGTGIIYEQYF. As DNA, the CDR3 is TGTGCCAGCTCACCAGGGACAGGCATAATCTACGAGCAGTACTTC. This chain uses TRBV18 with TRBJ2-7; 8 nucleotides line up with TRBD1. V lost 2 bases to trimming and J lost 3 bases; unmatched junction nucleotides: 6. This CDR3 has 15 residues. Germline CDR1 reads KGHSH; CDR2 reads LQKENI.

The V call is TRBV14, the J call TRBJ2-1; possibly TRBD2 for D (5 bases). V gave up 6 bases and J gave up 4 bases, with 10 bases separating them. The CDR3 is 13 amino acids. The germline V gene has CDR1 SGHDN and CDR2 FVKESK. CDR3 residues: CASRLEGYNEQFF. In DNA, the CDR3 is TGTGCCAGCAGGCTAGAGGGTTACAATGAGCAGTTCTTC. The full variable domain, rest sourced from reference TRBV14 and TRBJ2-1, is EAGVTQFPSHSVIEKGQTVTLRCDPISGHDNLYWYRRVMGKEIKFLLHFVKESKQDESGMPNNRFLAERTGGTYSTLKVQPAELEDSGVYFCASRLEGYNEQFFGPGTRLTVL.

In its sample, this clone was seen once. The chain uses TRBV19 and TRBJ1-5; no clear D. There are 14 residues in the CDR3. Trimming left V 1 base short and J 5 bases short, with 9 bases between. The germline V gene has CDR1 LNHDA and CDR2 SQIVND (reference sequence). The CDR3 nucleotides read TGTGCCAGTAGTATAGGATGGGGAGATCAGCCCCAGCATTTT. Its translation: CASSIGWGDQPQHF. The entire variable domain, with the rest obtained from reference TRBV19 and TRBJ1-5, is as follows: DGGITQSPKYLFRKEGQNVTLSCEQNLNHDAMYWYRQDPGQGLRLIYYSQIVNDFQKGDIAEGYSVSREKKESFPLTVTSAQKNPTAFYLCASSIGWGDQPQHFGDGTRLSIL.

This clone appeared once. For the CDR3, the DNA is TGTGCCACCAGTGATGTAGGACTAGCGGGAGATGAGCAGTTCTTC. Translating it yields CATSDVGLAGDEQFF. The chain uses TRBV24-1 and TRBJ2-1; 13 bases agree with TRBD2. Trimming removed 3 bases from V and 8 bases from J; junction bases left unmatched: 3. The CDR3 runs 15 residues. From germline, CDR1 is KGHDR and CDR2 SFDVKD.

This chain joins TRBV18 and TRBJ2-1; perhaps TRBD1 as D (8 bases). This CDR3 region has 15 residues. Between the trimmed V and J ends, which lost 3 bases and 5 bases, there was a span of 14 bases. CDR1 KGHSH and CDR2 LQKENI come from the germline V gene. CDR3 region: CASSPRTGTNNEQFF. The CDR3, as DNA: TGTGCCAGCTCACCCAGGACAGGGACTAACAATGAGCAGTTCTTC.

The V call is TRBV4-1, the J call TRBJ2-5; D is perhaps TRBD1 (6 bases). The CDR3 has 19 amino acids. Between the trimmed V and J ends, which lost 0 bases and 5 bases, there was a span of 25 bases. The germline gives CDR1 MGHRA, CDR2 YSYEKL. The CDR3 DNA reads TGCGCCAGCAGCCAAGATGAACCAGGGGCTAGCTTAGGGCTGGAGACCCAGTACTTC. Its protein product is CASSQDEPGASLGLETQYF.

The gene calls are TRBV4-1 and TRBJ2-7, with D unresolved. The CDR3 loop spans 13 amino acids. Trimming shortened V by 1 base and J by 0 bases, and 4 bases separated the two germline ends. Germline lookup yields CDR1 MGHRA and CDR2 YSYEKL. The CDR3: CASSQAHSYEQYF. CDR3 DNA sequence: TGCGCCAGCAGCCAAGCCCACTCCTACGAGCAGTACTTC.

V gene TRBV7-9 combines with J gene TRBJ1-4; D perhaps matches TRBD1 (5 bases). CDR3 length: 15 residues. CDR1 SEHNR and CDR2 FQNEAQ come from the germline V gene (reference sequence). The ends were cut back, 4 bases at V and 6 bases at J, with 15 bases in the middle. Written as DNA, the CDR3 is TGTGCCAGCAGCTCTTCGACAGTCCCGGATGAAAAACTGTTTTTT. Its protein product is CASSSSTVPDEKLFF.

The CDR3 sequence: CASSLGPGEGEKLFF. CDR3 sequence (DNA): TGTGCCAGCAGCTTAGGGCCTGGAGAGGGTGAAAAACTGTTTTTT. This chain joins TRBV7-2 and TRBJ1-4; no clear D. With 1 base removed from V and 7 bases from J, the gap between germline ends came to 13 bases. The CDR3 loop spans 15 amino acids. Germline V gene data show CDR1 as SGHTA and CDR2 as FQGNSA.

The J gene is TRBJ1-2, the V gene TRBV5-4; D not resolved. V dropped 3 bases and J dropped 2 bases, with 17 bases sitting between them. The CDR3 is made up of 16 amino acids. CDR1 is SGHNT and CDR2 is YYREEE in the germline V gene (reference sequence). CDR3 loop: CASSSFGVRKNYGYTF. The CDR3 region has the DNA TGTGCCAGCAGCTCGTTCGGGGTAAGGAAAAACTATGGCTACACCTTC.

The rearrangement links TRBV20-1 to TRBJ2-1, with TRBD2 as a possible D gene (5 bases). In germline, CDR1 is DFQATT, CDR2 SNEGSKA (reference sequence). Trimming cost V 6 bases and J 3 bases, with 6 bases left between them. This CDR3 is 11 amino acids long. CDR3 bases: TGCAGTGCCGGACTCTACAATGAGCAGTTCTTC. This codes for CSAGLYNEQFF.

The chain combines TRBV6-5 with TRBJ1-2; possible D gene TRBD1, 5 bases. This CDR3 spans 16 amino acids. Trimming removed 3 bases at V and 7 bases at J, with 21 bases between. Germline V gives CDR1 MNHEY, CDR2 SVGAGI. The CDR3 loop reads CASSYGLGWNGAGYTF. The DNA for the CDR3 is TGTGCCAGCAGTTATGGCCTTGGTTGGAATGGGGCTGGCTACACCTTC.

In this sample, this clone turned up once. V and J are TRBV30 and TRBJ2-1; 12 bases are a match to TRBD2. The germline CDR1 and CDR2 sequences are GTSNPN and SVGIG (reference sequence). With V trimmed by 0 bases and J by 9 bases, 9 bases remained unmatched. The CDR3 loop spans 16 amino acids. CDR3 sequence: CAWSVPLAGGPGEQFF. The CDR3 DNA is TGTGCCTGGAGTGTACCCCTAGCGGGAGGGCCGGGTGAGCAGTTCTTC.

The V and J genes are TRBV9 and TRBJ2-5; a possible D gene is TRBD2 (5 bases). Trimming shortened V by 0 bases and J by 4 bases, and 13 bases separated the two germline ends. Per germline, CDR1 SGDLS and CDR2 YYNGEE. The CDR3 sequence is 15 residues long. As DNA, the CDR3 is TGTGCCAGCAGCGTAGAACCGAGAGGGCTAGAGACCCAGTACTTC. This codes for CASSVEPRGLETQYF. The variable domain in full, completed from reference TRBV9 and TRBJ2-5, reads DSGVTQTPKHLITATGQRVTLRCSPRSGDLSVYWYQQSLDQGLQFLIQYYNGEERAKGNILERFSAQQFPDLHSELNLSSLELGDSALYFCASSVEPRGLETQYFGPGTRLLVL.

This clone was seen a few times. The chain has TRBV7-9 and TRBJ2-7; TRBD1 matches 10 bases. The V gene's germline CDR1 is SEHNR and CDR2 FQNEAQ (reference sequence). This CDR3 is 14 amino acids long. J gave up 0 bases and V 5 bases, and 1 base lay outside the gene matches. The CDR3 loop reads CASSGQGGSYEQYF. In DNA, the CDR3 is TGTGCCAGCAGCGGACAGGGGGGCTCCTACGAGCAGTACTTC.

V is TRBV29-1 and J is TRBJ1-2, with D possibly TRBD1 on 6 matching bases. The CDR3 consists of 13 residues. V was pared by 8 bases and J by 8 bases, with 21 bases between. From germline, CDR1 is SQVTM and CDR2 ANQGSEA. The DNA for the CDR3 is TGCAGCACCTTGGGTAGGACAGAACGCGGCTACACCTTC. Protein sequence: CSTLGRTERGYTF.

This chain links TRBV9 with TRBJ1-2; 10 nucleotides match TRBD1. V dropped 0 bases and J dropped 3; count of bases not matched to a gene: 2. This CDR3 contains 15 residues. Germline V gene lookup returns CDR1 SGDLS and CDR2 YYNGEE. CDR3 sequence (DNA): TGTGCCAGCAGCGTAGTGGGGACAGGGGACTATGGCTACACCTTC. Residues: CASSVVGTGDYGYTF. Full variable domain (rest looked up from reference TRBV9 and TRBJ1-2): DSGVTQTPKHLITATGQRVTLRCSPRSGDLSVYWYQQSLDQGLQFLIQYYNGEERAKGNILERFSAQQFPDLHSELNLSSLELGDSALYFCASSVVGTGDYGYTFGSGTRLTVV.

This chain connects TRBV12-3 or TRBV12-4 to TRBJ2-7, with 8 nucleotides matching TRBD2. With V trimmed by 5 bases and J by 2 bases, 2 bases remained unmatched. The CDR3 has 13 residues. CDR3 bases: TGTGCCAGCAGTAAGGGACTAGCCTACGAGCAGTACTTC. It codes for CASSKGLAYEQYF.

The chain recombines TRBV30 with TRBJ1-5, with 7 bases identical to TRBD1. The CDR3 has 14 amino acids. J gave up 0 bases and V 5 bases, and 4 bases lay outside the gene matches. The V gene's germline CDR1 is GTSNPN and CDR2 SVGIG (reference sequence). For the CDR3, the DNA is TGTGCCTGGGGCCAGGGGGTTAGCAATCAGCCCCAGCATTTT. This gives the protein CAWGQGVSNQPQHF.

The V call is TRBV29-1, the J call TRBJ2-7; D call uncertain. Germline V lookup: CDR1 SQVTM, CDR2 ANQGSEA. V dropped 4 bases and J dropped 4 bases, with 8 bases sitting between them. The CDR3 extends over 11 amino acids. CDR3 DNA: TGCAGCGTTGGTGAACGGTACGAGCAGTACTTC. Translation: CSVGERYEQYF.

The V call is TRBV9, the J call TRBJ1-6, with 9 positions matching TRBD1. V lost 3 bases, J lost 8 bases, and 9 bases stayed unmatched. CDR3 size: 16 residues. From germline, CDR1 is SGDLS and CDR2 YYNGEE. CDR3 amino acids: CASSATGGPPHSPLHF. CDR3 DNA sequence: TGTGCCAGCAGCGCAACAGGGGGCCCGCCGCATTCACCCCTCCACTTT.

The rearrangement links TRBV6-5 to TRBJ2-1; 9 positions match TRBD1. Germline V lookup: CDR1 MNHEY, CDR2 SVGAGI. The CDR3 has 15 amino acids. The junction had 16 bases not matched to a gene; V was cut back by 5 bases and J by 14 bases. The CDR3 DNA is TGTGCCAGCAGTCCTGGACAGGGGAGACTCAAGAGGGAGTTCTTC. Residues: CASSPGQGRLKREFF.

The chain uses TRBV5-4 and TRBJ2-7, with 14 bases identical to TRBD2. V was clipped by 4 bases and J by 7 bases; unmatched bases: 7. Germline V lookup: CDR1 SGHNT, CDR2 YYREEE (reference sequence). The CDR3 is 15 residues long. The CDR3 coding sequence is TGTGCCAGCAGCCGACTAGCGGGAGGGCCGAGGGAGCAGTACTTC. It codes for CASSRLAGGPREQYF.

The CDR3 loop is CASSYGASRADTQYF. In DNA form, the CDR3 reads TGTGCCAGCAGTTACGGCGCTAGCAGAGCGGATACGCAGTATTTT. The rearrangement uses TRBV6-5 and TRBJ2-3; TRBD2 is a possible D gene (5 bases). The V end lost 2 bases, the J end lost 6 bases, and 15 bases lay between the germline ends. This CDR3 has 15 amino acids. CDR1 and CDR2 (germline): MNHEY, SVGAGI.

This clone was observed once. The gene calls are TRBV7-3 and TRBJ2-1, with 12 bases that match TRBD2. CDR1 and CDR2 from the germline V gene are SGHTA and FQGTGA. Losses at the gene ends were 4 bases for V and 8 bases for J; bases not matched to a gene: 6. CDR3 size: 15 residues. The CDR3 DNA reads TGTGCCAGCAGCTGGATGACTAGCGGGAGCGATGAGCAGTTCTTC. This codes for CASSWMTSGSDEQFF.

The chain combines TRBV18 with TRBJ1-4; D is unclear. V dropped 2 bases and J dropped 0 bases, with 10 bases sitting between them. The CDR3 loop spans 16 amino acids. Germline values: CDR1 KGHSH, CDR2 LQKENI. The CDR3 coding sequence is TGTGCCAGCTCACCAGAGGCAGCATCAACTAATGAAAAACTGTTTTTT. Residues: CASSPEAASTNEKLFF.